The following is a T cell receptor beta chain sequence with its context. Its target is unknown. The unsorted PBMC sample used ten immunoSEQ deep assay plates. This table comes from immunoSEQ multiplex PCR, and its TCRdb copy is limited to in-frame clones, with some not included. The sample lists about 560,000 clones, around 80% occurring once. The study used 80 million to 100 million PBMCs per unsorted sample for genomic DNA. This entry comes from a study of shared clonotypes between healthy human individuals. Findings and caveats of the study: It was anticipated that sequencing depth would influence how many clonotypes donors shared.

Unmatched junction bases numbered 8, after V lost 7 bases and J lost 3 bases. Germline V gives CDR1 SNHLY, CDR2 FYNNEI. The CDR3 extends over 14 amino acids. The origin of this receptor is a woman aged 40 to 55 in good health. Some clones in this sample may be carry-over from other donors' samples. The rearrangement joins TRBV2 to TRBJ2-5, with TRBD1 matching 7 bases. Specimen: PBMCs. CDR3 sequence: CASIGWQGEETQYF. The DNA for the CDR3 is TGTGCCAGCATAGGGTGGCAGGGGGAAGAGACCCAGTACTTC.